This T cell receptor beta chain was retrieved from a study of beta chain features in type 1 diabetes. Comments on this clone: Its antigen is not identified.

By way of CD45RO/CCR7/CD25/CD127/CD95/CD27, the CD4+ regulatory, stem cell-like memory, central memory and naive cells were sorted. Sequencing targeted expressed TCRB transcripts, as all isolated RNA had been reverse transcribed. The method was immunoSEQ multiplex PCR; TCRdb's version includes in-frame clones alone and lacks a portion of them. This repertoire shows 450,000 or so clones, 9.5% to 12% found once; its top ten account for 0.04% to 0.05%. Study findings and constraints: High TCR expression in some cells could lead to their over-representation in cDNA sequencing. Shorter templates may be favored by PCR, equally so in patients and controls. Still unanswered here is whether HLA type influences TCRB rearrangement.

The source material was naive CD4+ T cells from blood. The origin of this receptor is a young woman in good health.

The chain's CDR3 is CASSLALGSNQPQHF. CDR3 in DNA: TGTGCCAGCAGCTTAGCGCTTGGCAGCAATCAGCCCCAGCATTTT. This chain uses TRBV7-2 with TRBJ1-5; the D is unclear. Germline loops: CDR1 SGHTA, CDR2 FQGNSA. Trimming took off 0 bases at V and 1 base at J, with 7 bases between the two ends. The CDR3 is 15 amino acids.